Listed below are T cell receptor beta chains from one sample, sequenced in a study of tumor-infiltrating lymphocytes in localized non-small cell lung cancer. Using immunoSEQ multiplex PCR, the repertoire was profiled, and TCRdb retains in-frame clones only, with some absent. The data contain roughly 15,000 clones, around 81% of them singletons. The source material was uninvolved lung tissue not adjacent to the tumor. The receptor source for this set is a human donor with non-small cell lung cancer. CDR3s include the opening cysteine and the closing phenylalanine or tryptophan. Fields, in order: V gene, CDR3 protein.

TRBV6-1 | CASTTRDRGRQTQYF
TRBV7-6 | CASSPSFTRPGEQYF
TRBV4-1 | CASSQETGRRETQYF
TRBV29-1 | CSVARTEGYEQYF
TRBV30 | CAWTGGNTGELFF
TRBV2 | CASSEGLQETQYF
TRBV25-1 | CASSPPGFRGEQFF
TRBV29-1 | CSVDGHGGF
TRBV6-6 | CASSKERNYYNEQFF
TRBV4-2 | CASSQGSSPETQYF
TRBV5-1 | CASSPGTGGAGQPQHF
TRBV5-1 | CASSLVWGGTYEQYF
TRBV7-9 | CASDDLAGGSYNEQFF
TRBV5-4 | CASSRFGREDYEQYF
TRBV15 | CATSEKDGIDPQHF
TRBV14 | CASSQALVGSYEQYF
TRBV5-6 | CASSPATASDEQFF
TRBV27 | CASSLTGGAGGSFF
TRBV7-9 | CASSRMTAHYGYTF
TRBV5-4 | CASSLVGGDPLYYGYTF
TRBV5-1 | CASSLGTGSAYGYTF
TRBV13 | CASSLRDDRGSDEQFF
TRBV27 | CASSFSSGSFDEQYF
TRBV6-1 | CASRAQTRVSGTIYF
TRBV2 | CASSGPAGEEQFF
TRBV9 | CASSVGATGRWTGELFF
TRBV5-1 | CASSLEVGVGANVLTF
TRBV6-1 | CASSADRARPQHF
TRBV30 | CAWSVPSLGNYGYTF
TRBV16 | CASSQSGRGYETQYF
TRBV6-6 | CASSLGVAGGKTQYF
TRBV5-1 | CASKQGDTDTQYF
TRBV29-1 | CSVRVRSTDTQYF
TRBV10-2 | CASSESDRGAMDTQYF
TRBV11-2 | CASSYSSYNEQFF
TRBV20-1 | CSAIRANTIYF
TRBV28 | CASSLFPETQYF
TRBV7-3 | CASSVTGAPGGEAFF
TRBV5-1 | CASSPHRDRSTGELFF
TRBV30 | CAGRLAGSYNEQFF
TRBV6-6 | CASSYSKGGETQYF
TRBV19 | CASSPSNSLSGANVLTF
TRBV29-1 | CSASGEPNYGYTF
TRBV28 | CASGTSRWETQYF